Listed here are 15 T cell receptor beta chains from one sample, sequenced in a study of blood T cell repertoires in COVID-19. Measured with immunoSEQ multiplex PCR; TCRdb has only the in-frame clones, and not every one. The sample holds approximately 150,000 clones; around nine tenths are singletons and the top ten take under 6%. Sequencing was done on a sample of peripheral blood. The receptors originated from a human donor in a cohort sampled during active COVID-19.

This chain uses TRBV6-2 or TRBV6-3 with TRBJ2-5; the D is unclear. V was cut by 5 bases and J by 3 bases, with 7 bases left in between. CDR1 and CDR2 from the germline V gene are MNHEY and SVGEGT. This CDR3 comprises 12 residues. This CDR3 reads CASSPTEETQYF. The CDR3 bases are TGTGCCAGCAGTCCCACAGAAGAGACCCAGTACTTC.

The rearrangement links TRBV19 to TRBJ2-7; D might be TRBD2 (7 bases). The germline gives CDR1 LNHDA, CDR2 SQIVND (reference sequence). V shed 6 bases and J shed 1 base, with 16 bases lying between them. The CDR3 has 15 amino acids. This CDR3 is CASSPGGGVSYEQYF. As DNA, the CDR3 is TGTGCCAGTAGCCCAGGAGGGGGGGTATCCTACGAGCAGTACTTC.

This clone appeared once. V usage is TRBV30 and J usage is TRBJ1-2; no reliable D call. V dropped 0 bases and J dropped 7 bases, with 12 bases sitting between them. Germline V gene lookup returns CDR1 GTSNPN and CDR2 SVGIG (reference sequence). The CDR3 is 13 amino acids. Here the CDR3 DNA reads TGTGCCTGGAGTGTAGGTCTAGAGGGTGGCTACACCTTC. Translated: CAWSVGLEGGYTF. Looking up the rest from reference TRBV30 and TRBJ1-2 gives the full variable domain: SQTIHQWPATLVQPVGSPLSLECTVEGTSNPNLYWYRQAAGRGLQLLFYSVGIGQISSEVPQNLSASRPQDRQFILSSKKLLLSDSGFYLCAWSVGLEGGYTFGSGTRLTVV.

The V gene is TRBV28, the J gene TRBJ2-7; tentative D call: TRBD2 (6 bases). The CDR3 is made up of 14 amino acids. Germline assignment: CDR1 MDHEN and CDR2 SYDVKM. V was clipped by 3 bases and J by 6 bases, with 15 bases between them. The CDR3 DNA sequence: TGTGCCAGCAGTTTCCCCCCCTCGGGGGTCGAGCAGTACTTC. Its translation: CASSFPPSGVEQYF.

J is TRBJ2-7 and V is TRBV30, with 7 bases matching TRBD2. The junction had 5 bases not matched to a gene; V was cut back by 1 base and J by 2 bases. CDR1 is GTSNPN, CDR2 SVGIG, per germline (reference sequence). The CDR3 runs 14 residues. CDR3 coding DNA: TGTGCCTGGAGTGCGGGGCTAGCGGCCTACGAGCAGTACTTC. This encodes CAWSAGLAAYEQYF.

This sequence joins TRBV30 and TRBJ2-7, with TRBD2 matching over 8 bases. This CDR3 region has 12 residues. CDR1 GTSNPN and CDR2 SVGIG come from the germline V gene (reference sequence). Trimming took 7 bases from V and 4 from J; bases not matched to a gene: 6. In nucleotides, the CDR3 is TGTGCCTCAAGCGGGAGAGGATACGAGCAGTACTTC. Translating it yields CASSGRGYEQYF. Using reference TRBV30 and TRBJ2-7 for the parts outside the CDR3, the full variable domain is SQTIHQWPATLVQPVGSPLSLECTVEGTSNPNLYWYRQAAGRGLQLLFYSVGIGQISSEVPQNLSASRPQDRQFILSSKKLLLSDSGFYLCASSGRGYEQYFGPGTRLTVT.

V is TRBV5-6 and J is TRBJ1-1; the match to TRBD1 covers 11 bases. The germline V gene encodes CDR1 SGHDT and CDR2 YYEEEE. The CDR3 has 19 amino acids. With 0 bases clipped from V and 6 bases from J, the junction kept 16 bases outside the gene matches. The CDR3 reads CASSLVGTGGRGGPAEAFF. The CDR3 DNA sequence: TGTGCCAGCAGCTTGGTGGGGACAGGGGGGAGGGGAGGCCCCGCTGAAGCTTTCTTT.

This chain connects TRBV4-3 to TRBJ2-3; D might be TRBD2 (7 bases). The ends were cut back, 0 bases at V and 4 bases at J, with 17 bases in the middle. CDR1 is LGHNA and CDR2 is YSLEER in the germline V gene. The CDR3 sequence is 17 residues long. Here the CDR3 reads CASSQDGGGGGSDTQYF. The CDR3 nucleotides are TGCGCCAGCAGCCAAGATGGGGGGGGCGGGGGATCAGATACGCAGTATTTT.

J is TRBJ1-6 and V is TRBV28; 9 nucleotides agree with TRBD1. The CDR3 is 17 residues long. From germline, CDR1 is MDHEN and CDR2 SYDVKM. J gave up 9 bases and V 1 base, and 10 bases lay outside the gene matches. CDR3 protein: CASSLYPPGQGSSPLHF. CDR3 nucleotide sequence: TGTGCCAGCAGTTTATATCCCCCGGGACAGGGCTCTTCACCCCTCCACTTT.

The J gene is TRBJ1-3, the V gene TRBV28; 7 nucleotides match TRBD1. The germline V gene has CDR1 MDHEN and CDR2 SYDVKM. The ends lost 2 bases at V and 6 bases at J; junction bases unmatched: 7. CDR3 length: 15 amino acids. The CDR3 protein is CASSLVGTDKNTIYF. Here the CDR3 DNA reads TGTGCCAGCAGTTTAGTCGGGACAGACAAAAACACCATATATTTT.

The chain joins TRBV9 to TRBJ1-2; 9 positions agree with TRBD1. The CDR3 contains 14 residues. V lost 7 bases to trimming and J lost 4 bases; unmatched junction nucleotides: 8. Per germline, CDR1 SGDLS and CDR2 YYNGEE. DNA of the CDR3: TGTGCCAGCTGGGGGACAGGGAGCACCTATGGCTACACCTTC. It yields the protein CASWGTGSTYGYTF. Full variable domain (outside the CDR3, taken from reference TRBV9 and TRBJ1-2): DSGVTQTPKHLITATGQRVTLRCSPRSGDLSVYWYQQSLDQGLQFLIQYYNGEERAKGNILERFSAQQFPDLHSELNLSSLELGDSALYFCASWGTGSTYGYTFGSGTRLTVV.

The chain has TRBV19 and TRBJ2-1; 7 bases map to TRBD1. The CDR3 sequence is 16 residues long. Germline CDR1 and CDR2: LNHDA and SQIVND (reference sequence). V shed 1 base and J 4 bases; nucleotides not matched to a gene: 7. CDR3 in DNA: TGTGCCAGTAGTATAGGAGGACAGGTTCAATACAATGAGCAGTTCTTC. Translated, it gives CASSIGGQVQYNEQFF.

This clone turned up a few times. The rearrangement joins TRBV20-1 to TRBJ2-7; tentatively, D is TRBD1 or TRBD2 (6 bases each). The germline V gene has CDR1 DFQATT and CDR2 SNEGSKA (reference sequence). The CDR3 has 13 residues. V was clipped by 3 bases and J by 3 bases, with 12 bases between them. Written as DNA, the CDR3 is TGCAGTGCTAGTGAGGGGGGAGTCTACGAGCAGTACTTC. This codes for CSASEGGVYEQYF.

As DNA, the CDR3 is TGTGCCAGCAGCTTCTTTACGGGACAACTTTACTATGGCTACACCTTC. Amino acids: CASSFFTGQLYYGYTF. The chain recombines TRBV11-3 with TRBJ1-2; the D gene is possibly TRBD1 (6 bases). Trimming took 3 bases from V and 3 from J, leaving 17 bases between them. The CDR3 runs to 16 residues. Germline loops: CDR1 SGHNT, CDR2 YENEEA.

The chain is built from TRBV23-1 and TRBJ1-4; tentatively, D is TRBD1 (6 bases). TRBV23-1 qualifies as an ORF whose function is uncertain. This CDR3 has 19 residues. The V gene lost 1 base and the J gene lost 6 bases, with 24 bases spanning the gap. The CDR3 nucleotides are TGCGCCAGCAGTCAATGGGTGGGACATTTTGGTTGGTTCCATGAAAAACTGTTTTTT. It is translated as CASSQWVGHFGWFHEKLFF.